This T cell receptor beta chain was obtained from a study of PD-L1 blockade in urothelial cancer. Study details: Analyses were performed on blood at 3 weeks after treatment start (the second dose) and at 6 weeks.

Assay used: immunoSEQ multiplex PCR; TCRdb lists only in-frame clones, some missing. The table includes over 35,000 clones, around four fifths detected once. Time point: pretreatment peripheral blood. With V trimmed by 5 bases and J by 0 bases, 2 bases remained unmatched. Germline CDR1 and CDR2: MNHEY and SVGAGI. CDR3 length equals 15 residues. The source was PBMCs, collected around atezolizumab (anti-PD-L1) treatment. This clonotype was obtained from an elderly man with urothelial cancer. This rearrangement joins TRBV6-5 to TRBJ2-3; TRBD1 matches 10 bases. CDR3 nucleotide sequence: TGTGCCAGCAGTCGACAGGGGGCGAGCACAGATACGCAGTATTTT. Translated, it gives CASSRQGASTDTQYF.